These T cell receptor beta chains were read from a single sample in a study of OX40 agonist ivuxolimab in advanced cancers. Repertoires were generated with immunoSEQ multiplex PCR, while TCRdb's copy carries only in-frame clones and drops some. This sample has about 28,000 clones; roughly nine tenths occur once, and the top ten carry more than 20%. This sample comprised CD4+ or CD8+ T cells sorted from blood, obtained in a trial of the OX40 agonist ivuxolimab. These receptors originate from an adult with an advanced solid tumor such as melanoma, head and neck, liver or kidney cancer. Both conserved end residues are part of each CDR3. The D gene is left open where the match is weak. Only some rows state a clone size, as once, few, many or a class for expanded clones.

CDR3nt,CDR3aa,abundance,j_gene,d_gene,v_gene
TGTGCCAGCAGCAACTGGACTAGCGGGGGGGCAGATACGCAGTATTTT,CASSNWTSGGADTQYF,-,TRBJ2-3,TRBD2,TRBV6-4
TGTGCCAGCAGTGGATTAGGGGTTGAATTGAACACTGAAGCTTTCTTT,CASSGLGVELNTEAFF,-,TRBJ1-1,-,TRBV6-6
TGTGCCAGCAGCTTATTTGCCGGGACCGGGGAGCTGTTTTTT,CASSLFAGTGELFF,-,TRBJ2-2,-,TRBV7-3
TGTGCCAGCAGCTTAGAGGGGGACTACAATGAGCAGTTCTTC,CASSLEGDYNEQFF,-,TRBJ2-1,-,TRBV7-2
TGCGCCAGCAGGGGACGTGGGGAACGGGCCCAGTACTTC,CASRGRGERAQYF,-,TRBJ2-5,-,TRBV4-1
TGTGCTAGTGGTTTGGGGGGACTGCACTCTGGGGCCAACGTCCTGACTTTC,CASGLGGLHSGANVLTF,-,TRBJ2-6,-,TRBV12-5
TGTGCCAGCAGTTTTGGGCGGTCCTATGGCTACACCTTC,CASSFGRSYGYTF,few,TRBJ1-2,-,TRBV27
TGTGCCAGCAGCTTGTCTCCAGGGGGAGGATACTATGGCTACACCTTC,CASSLSPGGGYYGYTF,-,TRBJ1-2,TRBD1,TRBV5-6
TGTGCCAGCAGGGAATACGGGGGAAACACTGAAGCTTTCTTT,CASREYGGNTEAFF,-,TRBJ1-1,-,TRBV7-9
TGTGCCAGCAGTTCTCCTGGCGGGGGGAGCTCCTACGAGCAGTACTTC,CASSSPGGGSSYEQYF,-,TRBJ2-7,TRBD2,TRBV28
TGTGCCAGCAGTCCTCGGACTAGTTTACACACCGGGGAGCTGTTTTTT,CASSPRTSLHTGELFF,-,TRBJ2-2,TRBD2,TRBV2
TGTGCCAGCAGCCCTAGCGGGGGGAGTCTGTTCTTC,CASSPSGGSLFF,-,TRBJ2-1,TRBD2,TRBV7-4
TGTGCCAGCAGTTACACAAGTCAACGGCCCCAGCATTTT,CASSYTSQRPQHF,-,TRBJ1-5,-,TRBV6-5
TGTGCCAGCAGTTTATGGCCCACAGGGAGGGGCACAGATACGCAGTATTTT,CASSLWPTGRGTDTQYF,-,TRBJ2-3,-,TRBV28
TGTGCCAGCCTCGCCGGGGATACGCAGTATTTT,CASLAGDTQYF,-,TRBJ2-3,-,TRBV27
TGTGCCAGCACCAAATTGTACAGCTTCTACGAGCAGTACTTC,CASTKLYSFYEQYF,-,TRBJ2-7,-,TRBV28
TGTGCCAGCAGTTGGTCCCAGGAGCAGTTCTTC,CASSWSQEQFF,-,TRBJ2-1,-,TRBV28
TGCGCCAGCAGCCCCCTAGGTAGCGGGGGAATCGGCGAGCAGTACTTC,CASSPLGSGGIGEQYF,-,TRBJ2-7,TRBD2,TRBV4-1
TGTGCCAGCAGCTTTAGCGGGACGACCGGGGAGCTGTTTTTT,CASSFSGTTGELFF,-,TRBJ2-2,TRBD2,TRBV7-9
TGTGCCAGCAGTTACAACGGAGGGACCTACGAGCAGTACTTC,CASSYNGGTYEQYF,-,TRBJ2-7,-,TRBV6-6
TGTGCCCGGTGCCAACCGGGACCCGAGGGCACTGAAGCTTTCTTT,CARCQPGPEGTEAFF,-,TRBJ1-1,-,TRBV30
TGCAGCGCCGTGGGGGGACAGGGGAATCAGCCCCAGCATTTT,CSAVGGQGNQPQHF,-,TRBJ1-5,TRBD1,TRBV29-1
TGCGCCAGCAGGCCAGGAGCCTCTGGAAACACCATATATTTT,CASRPGASGNTIYF,-,TRBJ1-3,-,TRBV4-3
TGTGCCAGCAGGGGGAACACTGAAGCTTTCTTT,CASRGNTEAFF,once,TRBJ1-1,-,TRBV2
TGTGCCAGCAGCTCGAGCGGGGGGTCCTACAATGAGCAGTTCTTC,CASSSSGGSYNEQFF,-,TRBJ2-1,TRBD2,TRBV9
TGTGCCAGCAGGAACCCGCCGGGACTAGCGGGAGTTGATCATGGGAATTTT,CASRNPPGLAGVDHGNF,-,TRBJ2-3,TRBD2,TRBV2
TGTGCCAGTCAGGGGACAGGGGGTGTCCGGTGGGAAAAACTGTTTTTT,CASQGTGGVRWEKLFF,-,TRBJ1-4,TRBD1,TRBV19
TGTGCCAGCAGTGACGGCCGGAACGAGCAGTTCTTC,CASSDGRNEQFF,-,TRBJ2-1,-,TRBV6-4
TGTGCCAGTAGTGCCGTAGGGGGCCTGAATGAAAAACTGTTTTTT,CASSAVGGLNEKLFF,-,TRBJ1-4,TRBD1,TRBV19
TGTGCCATCAGTGAGTCTATGGCAGAGAGACAAGAGACCCAGTACTTC,CAISESMAERQETQYF,-,TRBJ2-5,-,TRBV10-3
TGTGCCAGCAGCCCGACAGGGGCATCTTCAGAGACCCAGTACTTC,CASSPTGASSETQYF,once,TRBJ2-5,TRBD1,TRBV6-4
TGTGCCAGCAGGAACCCTGGAGCGGCCCTTTACAATGAGCAGTTCTTC,CASRNPGAALYNEQFF,-,TRBJ2-1,-,TRBV2
TGTGCCAGCAGCCAACGGGACAGACCCTACGAGCAGTACTTC,CASSQRDRPYEQYF,-,TRBJ2-7,TRBD1,TRBV7-7
TGTGCCAGCAGTGGACTTAGGAATTCACCCCTCCACTTT,CASSGLRNSPLHF,-,TRBJ1-6,-,TRBV2